Reported below is one T cell receptor (beta chain). This sample was taken from a study of CD8 T cells in Susac syndrome. Random hexamers served to reverse transcribe roughly 0.5 to 1 ug RNA. Via MiXCR, TCRdb re-called the immunoSEQ multiplex PCR reads, giving one row per CDR3 protein. Found here are 180,000 or so distinct CDR3 sequences, about 95% of them singletons; the top ten hold under 0.15%. The germline V and J ends were trimmed by 5 bases and 1 base, with 8 bases remaining between them. The CDR3 has 13 amino acids. The germline V gene has CDR1 SEHNR and CDR2 FQNEAQ (reference sequence). The material sequenced was CD4+ T cells from PBMCs. This TCR came from a human donor in good health. This chain joins TRBV7-9 and TRBJ1-1; D gene uncertain. The CDR3 DNA reads as TGTGCCAGCAGCCGAAACGGGAACACTGAAGCTTTCTTT. Protein: CASSRNGNTEAFF.